This T cell receptor (beta chain) came from a study of T cell responses to AZD1222 COVID-19 vaccine. This clone was observed a few times. Its antigen remains unknown. The germline CDR1 and CDR2 sequences are MNHEY and SMNVEV (reference sequence). The length of the CDR3 is 14 residues. The V end lost 2 bases, the J end lost 2 bases, and 9 bases lay between the germline ends. Some clones are missing from TCRdb's copy, which holds only in-frame ones; the method was immunoSEQ multiplex PCR. The table lists about 130,000 clones, roughly nine tenths of them singletons. Whole-study findings and limits: Clonal diversity was possibly underestimated; the donors were predominantly white British and more often female.

The TCR comes from an adult in good health. Sample: peripheral blood, taken on day 0 of AZD1222 vaccination. The chain joins TRBV27 to TRBJ1-1; no clear D gene. The CDR3, as DNA: TGTGCCAGCAGTTTAGGGAGGGATAACACTGAAGCTTTCTTT. It codes for CASSLGRDNTEAFF.